The rows below give T cell receptor beta chains drawn from one sample of a study of shared clonotypes between healthy human individuals. Profiling relied on immunoSEQ multiplex PCR, and the TCRdb table lists in-frame clones only, not all of them. The sample consists of about 550,000 clones, 95% to 96% of them appearing once. The sample consisted of naive CD8+ T cells sorted from blood. The source of these receptors is a woman in her thirties in good health. The CDR3 runs from the conserved cysteine through the conserved F or W. A D gene is named only where the DNA matches it firmly. The size of a clone is reported for some rows only, either as once, few or many, or as a class for expanded clones.

TRBV6-4	NA	TRBJ2-1	TRBD2	CASIRAGGRCEQFF
TRBV27	NA	TRBJ2-7	TRBD1	CASSKGASRSYEQYF
TRBV19	NA	TRBJ1-5	NA	CASSPYLRVSSNQPQHF
TRBV10-1	NA	TRBJ2-2	NA	CASSDLNTGELFF
TRBV27	few	TRBJ1-2	NA	CASSLSRGNGYTF
TRBV6-5	NA	TRBJ1-2	NA	CASSPAKNYGYTF
TRBV7-8	NA	TRBJ1-1	TRBD1	CASSKETRKGQRGAFF
TRBV27	NA	TRBJ2-6	NA	CASSLISGESRSGANVLTF
TRBV5-1	NA	TRBJ1-5	NA	CASSLAGSEPQHF
TRBV6-4	NA	TRBJ1-1	NA	CASSSSLGGETEAFF
TRBV11-2	NA	TRBJ2-7	NA	CASSPQGEQYF
TRBV4-1	NA	TRBJ2-7	TRBD1	CASSQPQGVYEQYF
TRBV28	NA	TRBJ2-7	TRBD1	CASSRPGQGLSEQYF
TRBV7-9	NA	TRBJ2-2	NA	CASSQTVRIGELFF
TRBV4-1	NA	TRBJ2-7	NA	CASSRTTGGSYEQYF
TRBV15	NA	TRBJ2-1	NA	CATSRPPGENEQFF
TRBV18	NA	TRBJ1-5	NA	CASSQGMIRDQPQHF
TRBV28	NA	NA	TRBD1	CASSLYQGTANSYEQYF
TRBV2	NA	TRBJ1-5	TRBD1	CASSDRRDRETNSNQPQHF
TRBV19	NA	TRBJ2-1	TRBD2	CASSPGTSGRGVYNEQFF
TRBV27	NA	TRBJ2-1	TRBD2	CASSETSGVYNEQFF
TRBV4-1	NA	TRBJ2-7	NA	CASSQDVRGGGGVYEQYF
TRBV19	NA	TRBJ1-1	NA	CASKRETGFTEAFF
TRBV7-9	NA	TRBJ1-2	NA	CASSLGGGYTF
TRBV7-2	NA	TRBJ2-1	TRBD2	CASSLPPGLEQFF
TRBV28	NA	TRBJ2-7	NA	CATGKPGYF
TRBV11-2	NA	TRBJ2-3	NA	CASSLWGNAQSDTQYF
TRBV4-1	NA	TRBJ2-7	TRBD1	CASSQTGTVNEQYF
TRBV27	once	TRBJ2-5	NA	CASSIVGETQYF
TRBV2	NA	TRBJ2-2	NA	CASRGTSFPGELFF
TRBV29-1	once	TRBJ2-7	NA	CSVGSGKSSYEQYF
TRBV27	NA	TRBJ1-1	NA	CASSLSRSPNTEAFF
TRBV2	NA	TRBJ1-5	NA	CASSENNHSNQPQHF
TRBV28	NA	TRBJ2-1	TRBD2	CASSLLLAGNEQFF
TRBV28	NA	TRBJ1-5	NA	CATRGVSNQPQHF
TRBV10-3	once	TRBJ1-3	NA	CAISGDGGRTGNTIYF
TRBV7-9	NA	TRBJ2-1	NA	CASSLVRAELNEQFF
TRBV10-1	once	TRBJ2-7	NA	CASSEAGTPAQYF
TRBV4-2	once	TRBJ1-1	NA	CASSQDSVGGDTEAFF
TRBV6-6	once	TRBJ2-1	NA	CASIPGPYLRINEQFF
TRBV28	NA	TRBJ2-7	TRBD1	CASVSTGGDEQYF
TRBV6-6	NA	TRBJ2-1	TRBD2	CASHGLAGGPRDEQFF
TRBV5-6	NA	TRBJ1-2	NA	CASSLVDRQVNYGYTF
TRBV27	once	TRBJ2-1	TRBD1	CASSPGTGGREQFF
TRBV6-1	NA	TRBJ2-3	NA	CASSERGEGLQETQYF
TRBV28	NA	TRBJ2-2	NA	CASSLRGSFLFTGELFF
TRBV11-2	NA	TRBJ2-7	NA	CASSFESSETPYEQYF
TRBV29-1	NA	TRBJ2-1	NA	CSVGGTFGSYNEQFF
TRBV28	NA	TRBJ1-5	TRBD1	CASSSIQTGLGRQPQHF
TRBV5-5	NA	TRBJ1-5	NA	CASSLGWGSQPQHF
TRBV30	NA	TRBJ1-1	NA	CAWSVIGGSEAFF
TRBV5-6	NA	TRBJ2-5	TRBD1	CASSWTGGGETQYF
TRBV28	NA	TRBJ2-4	NA	CASSFTENIQYF
TRBV29-1	NA	NA	TRBD2	CSVEVGQGPNGEGNEQYF